Presented here are 26 T cell receptor beta chains from one specimen sequenced in a study of cytomegalovirus exposure and HLA in healthy donors. The PCR used 60 Vbeta and 13 Jbeta primers. This table comes from immunoSEQ multiplex PCR, and its TCRdb copy is limited to in-frame clones, with some not included. There are more than 55,000 clones in the sample, with 4% to 5.5% held by the top ten. Sequencing input: PBMCs. The receptors stem from a woman in her 40s in good health and CMV-seropositive.

The chain uses TRBV12-2 and TRBJ2-2; the D segment call TRBD2 is taken from the table without a DNA check. TRBV12-2 is given as a pseudogene. CDR3 length: 18 residues. The CDR3 DNA reads as TGTGCAAGTCGCTCCGGGACTCAGATACTAGGGGGGGCCGGGGAGCTGTTTTTT. This sequence encodes CASRSGTQILGGAGELFF.

The V and J genes are TRBV5-1 and TRBJ2-7, with D possibly being TRBD1 (6 bases). CDR3 length equals 14 residues. V lost 8 bases and J 6 bases, leaving 21 bases between the germline ends. Germline CDR1 is SGHRS and CDR2 is YFSETQ. CDR3 residues: CARDQGSDRCEQYF. CDR3 coding DNA: TGCGCCAGAGACCAGGGGTCCGACCGCTGCGAGCAGTACTTC.

The J gene is TRBJ1-2, the V gene TRBV9; TRBD1 matches 11 bases. CDR3 length: 14 amino acids. The ends lost 3 bases at V and 4 bases at J; junction bases unmatched: 2. Germline V gene data show CDR1 as SGDLS and CDR2 as YYNGEE. CDR3 loop: CASSGTGGPYGYTF. CDR3 nucleotide sequence: TGTGCCAGCAGCGGGACAGGGGGCCCCTATGGCTACACCTTC.

The CDR3 sequence: CASSYSGKPYNEQFF. The CDR3 DNA reads TGTGCCAGCAGCTATAGCGGGAAACCCTACAATGAGCAGTTCTTC. The chain has TRBV7-9 and TRBJ2-1; the match to TRBD2 covers 8 bases. Losses at the gene ends were 4 bases for V and 2 bases for J; bases not matched to a gene: 4. CDR3 length equals 15 residues. Germline CDR1 SEHNR, CDR2 FQNEAQ (reference sequence).

The chain uses TRBV25-1 and TRBJ1-1; TRBD1 is a possible D gene (5 bases). The CDR3 loop spans 16 amino acids. Germline CDR1 and CDR2: MGHDK and SYGVNS. Trimming left V 0 bases short and J 1 base short, with 12 bases between. The CDR3 DNA reads TGTGCCAGCAGTGAATATTACCCAGGGCCGAACACTGAAGCTTTCTTT. Translating it yields CASSEYYPGPNTEAFF.

J is TRBJ1-6 and V is TRBV30; 7 bases map to TRBD1. Germline values: CDR1 GTSNPN, CDR2 SVGIG (reference sequence). The CDR3 has 14 amino acids. The J segment lost 7 bases and the V segment lost 1 base, leaving 4 bases of the junction unmatched. The CDR3 sequence is CAWSAGQDNSPLHF. In DNA form, the CDR3 reads TGTGCCTGGAGTGCAGGACAGGACAATTCACCCCTCCACTTT.

The CDR3 here is CASSFLNGPGDKVLAKNIQYF. The CDR3 DNA reads as TGTGCCAGCAGCTTCCTCAACGGACCAGGGGACAAAGTTCTAGCCAAAAACATTCAGTACTTC. The gene calls are TRBV13 and TRBJ2-4; weak D call: TRBD1 (6 bases). The CDR3 has 21 residues. Per germline, CDR1 PRHDT and CDR2 FYEKMQ (reference sequence). V was clipped by 3 bases and J by 0 bases, with 27 bases between them.

The chain joins TRBV29-1 to TRBJ1-1; D remains ambiguous. V was cut by 4 bases and J by 0 bases, with 12 bases left in between. Looked up from germline, CDR1 is SQVTM and CDR2 is ANQGSEA. The CDR3 runs to 14 residues. CDR3 nucleotide sequence: TGCAGCGTTGGTAGGAGATCCATGAACACTGAAGCTTTCTTT. This sequence encodes CSVGRRSMNTEAFF.

V and J are TRBV14 and TRBJ2-1, with TRBD2 identical over 11 bases. The CDR3 runs to 17 residues. The trim removed 2 bases at V and 5 bases at J, leaving 8 bases unmatched. Germline-derived CDR1 and CDR2 are SGHDN and FVKESK. The CDR3 loop reads CASSQSRLAGIDNEQFF. DNA for the CDR3: TGTGCCAGCAGCCAATCCCGACTAGCGGGAATAGACAATGAGCAGTTCTTC. Using reference TRBV14 and TRBJ2-1 for the parts outside the CDR3, the full variable domain is EAGVTQFPSHSVIEKGQTVTLRCDPISGHDNLYWYRRVMGKEIKFLLHFVKESKQDESGMPNNRFLAERTGGTYSTLKVQPAELEDSGVYFCASSQSRLAGIDNEQFFGPGTRLTVL.

The chain couples TRBV21-1 to TRBJ1-1; the D call TRBD1 from the table was never checked on the DNA. TRBV21-1 is a recognized pseudogene. This CDR3 spans 13 amino acids. Here the CDR3 reads CASSPRDRSEAFF. The CDR3 bases are TGTGCCAGCAGCCCGCGGGACAGGTCCGAAGCTTTCTTT.

CDR3 bases: TGTGCCAGCAGCTTAGAGGGACTAGCGGGCAATGAGCAGTTCTTC. It yields the protein CASSLEGLAGNEQFF. V and J are TRBV7-2 and TRBJ2-1, with 12 bases identical to TRBD2. V was clipped by 1 base and J by 6 bases; unmatched bases: 1. The CDR3 contains 15 residues. Germline-derived CDR1 and CDR2 are SGHTA and FQGNSA.

About this clone: One end of the junction is discordant with germline, which a read error may explain. The rearrangement joins TRBV11-2 to TRBJ1-2; D call uncertain. This CDR3 contains 15 residues. Germline V gives CDR1 SGHAT, CDR2 FQNNGV. CDR3 DNA sequence: TGTGCCGGCAGCCCCAACCCCCAGGTAACCGGCGGCTACACCTTC. Its protein product is CAGSPNPQVTGGYTF.

This chain links TRBV6-6 with TRBJ1-6; TRBD1 agrees at 7 bases. In germline, CDR1 is MNHNY, CDR2 SVGAGI (reference sequence). The J segment lost 3 bases and the V segment lost 6 bases, leaving 5 bases of the junction unmatched. This CDR3 spans 15 amino acids. CDR3 DNA: TGTGCCAGCAGAACCGGGACAGACTATAATTCACCCCTCCACTTT. Its translation: CASRTGTDYNSPLHF.

The J gene is TRBJ2-7, the V gene TRBV4-2; D unclear. Per the germline V gene, CDR1 is LGHNA and CDR2 is YNFKEQ. The V gene lost 4 bases and the J gene lost 3 bases, with 13 bases spanning the gap. The CDR3 length is 14 residues. The CDR3 DNA reads as TGTGCCAGCAGCCGGTTTAAGCAAGACTACGAGCAGTACTTC. This translates into CASSRFKQDYEQYF.

The chain is built from TRBV2 and TRBJ2-1, with 7 positions matching TRBD1. Germline values: CDR1 SNHLY, CDR2 FYNNEI. This CDR3 has 14 amino acids. Trimming removed 5 bases from V and 7 bases from J; junction bases left unmatched: 8. The CDR3 loop reads CASSSDRTSNEQFF. CDR3 bases: TGTGCCAGCAGTTCGGACAGGACATCTAATGAGCAGTTCTTC.

The CDR3 DNA sequence: TGCGCCAGCAGCCAAGATAGGGGTCAGCCCCAGCATTTT. It codes for CASSQDRGQPQHF. The chain uses TRBV4-3 and TRBJ1-5; possibly TRBD1 for D (5 bases). V was trimmed by 0 bases and J by 6 bases, leaving 6 bases between them. Looked up from germline, CDR1 is LGHNA and CDR2 is YSLEER. This CDR3 has 13 amino acids.

The chain has TRBV5-1 and TRBJ2-7, with D possibly being TRBD2 (5 bases). Germline assignment: CDR1 SGHRS and CDR2 YFSETQ. Trimming left V 4 bases short and J 1 base short, with 15 bases between. CDR3 length: 15 residues. The CDR3 DNA sequence: TGCGCCAGCAGCGGCCTGGGGAGCGGATCCTACGAGCAGTACTTC. Protein: CASSGLGSGSYEQYF.

This rearrangement joins TRBV5-1 to TRBJ2-1; D gene uncertain. This CDR3 spans 16 amino acids. Germline loops: CDR1 SGHRS, CDR2 YFSETQ. Trimming shortened V by 7 bases and J by 0 bases, and 17 bases separated the two germline ends. CDR3 DNA sequence: TGCGCCAGCGGCTCGGAAGCGTCGAGCTCCTACAATGAGCAGTTCTTC. Translating it yields CASGSEASSSYNEQFF.

The chain links TRBV19 to TRBJ1-1, with D perhaps TRBD1 (5 bases). This CDR3 has 16 residues. Looked up from germline, CDR1 is LNHDA and CDR2 is SQIVND (reference sequence). Trimming left V 3 bases short and J 5 bases short, with 19 bases between. The CDR3 sequence: CASSIAARGGGTEAFF. The CDR3 DNA follows: TGTGCCAGTAGTATCGCAGCCCGAGGCGGGGGTACTGAAGCTTTCTTT.

The V and J genes are TRBV6-5 and TRBJ2-2; 7 nucleotides match TRBD1. There are 15 residues in the CDR3. CDR1 is MNHEY and CDR2 is SVGAGI in the germline V gene. V was clipped by 6 bases and J by 1 base; unmatched bases: 5. The CDR3 region has the DNA TGTGCCAGCAGCGTAACAGGGGAGAACACCGGGGAGCTGTTTTTT. Its protein product is CASSVTGENTGELFF.

The chain carries TRBV6-6 and TRBJ2-7; D uncertain. Germline CDR1 reads MNHNY; CDR2 reads SVGAGI (reference sequence). Between the trimmed V and J ends, which lost 2 bases and 4 bases, there was a span of 12 bases. This CDR3 has 14 residues. The CDR3 DNA reads TGTGCCAGCAGTTACGTTCGGAGTCGATACGAGCAGTACTTC. It translates to CASSYVRSRYEQYF.

This chain links TRBV7-9 with TRBJ1-3; D remains ambiguous. Deletions cut 11 bases from V and 9 bases from J, with 17 bases between. Germline assignment: CDR1 SEHNR and CDR2 FQNEAQ (reference sequence). This CDR3 contains 12 residues. CDR3 in DNA: TGTGCCGGAGAGCGGGAGGGTAGCACCATATATTTT. Encoded protein: CAGEREGSTIYF.

The V gene is TRBV4-2, the J gene TRBJ1-3; 7 bases agree with TRBD1. The length of the CDR3 is 16 residues. Germline CDR1 is LGHNA and CDR2 is YNFKEQ. After removal of 1 base from V and 4 bases from J, the junction contained 7 bases not matched to a gene. Here the CDR3 reads CASSQAAGTVGNTIYF. The CDR3 region has the DNA TGTGCCAGCAGCCAAGCCGCCGGGACAGTCGGAAACACCATATATTTT.

The rearrangement uses TRBV2 and TRBJ2-3, with 8 bases fitting TRBD2. With V trimmed by 0 bases and J by 8 bases, 7 bases remained unmatched. From germline, CDR1 is SNHLY and CDR2 FYNNEI. The CDR3 spans 15 residues. Written as DNA, the CDR3 is TGTGCCAGCAGTGAAGCCGGCGCGGGAGGTGGTACGCAGTATTTT. It translates to CASSEAGAGGGTQYF.

CDR3 amino acids: CASSIWASGGSGANVLTF. For the CDR3, the DNA is TGTGCCAGTAGTATCTGGGCTAGCGGGGGCTCTGGGGCCAACGTCCTGACTTTC. The rearrangement links TRBV19 to TRBJ2-6, with TRBD2 matching 10 bases. The CDR3 totals 18 residues. V gave up 3 bases and J gave up 0 bases; unmatched junction bases: 5. Germline CDR1 LNHDA, CDR2 SQIVND (reference sequence).

The chain is built from TRBV5-6 and TRBJ2-2; TRBD1 matches 11 bases. Germline CDR1 is SGHDT and CDR2 is YYEEEE. Germline trimming cut 0 bases from V and 4 bases from J; bases unmatched to any gene: 2. The CDR3 spans 16 residues. CDR3 sequence: CASSLEDRGLTGELFF. CDR3 DNA: TGTGCCAGCAGCTTGGAGGACAGGGGGCTCACCGGGGAGCTGTTTTTT.